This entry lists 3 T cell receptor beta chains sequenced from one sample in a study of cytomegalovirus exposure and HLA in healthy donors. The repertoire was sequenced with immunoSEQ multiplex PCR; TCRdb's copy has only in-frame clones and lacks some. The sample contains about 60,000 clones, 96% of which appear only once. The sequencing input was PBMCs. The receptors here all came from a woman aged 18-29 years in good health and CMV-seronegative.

In DNA, the CDR3 is TGTGCCAGCAGCTTAGGGGGGGGCCCAGATACGCAGTATTTT. Translation gives CASSLGGGPDTQYF. The J gene is TRBJ2-3, the V gene TRBV11-3; D might be TRBD2 (7 bases). Trimming cost V 1 base and J 4 bases, with 9 bases left between them. CDR1 is SGHNT and CDR2 is YENEEA in the germline V gene. The CDR3 has 14 residues.

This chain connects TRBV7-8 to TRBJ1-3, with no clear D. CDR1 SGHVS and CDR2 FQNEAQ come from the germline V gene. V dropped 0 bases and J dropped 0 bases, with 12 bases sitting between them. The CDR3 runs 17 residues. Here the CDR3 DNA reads TGTGCCAGCAGCTTAGCGCCGAGGCAGTTCTCTGGAAACACCATATATTTT. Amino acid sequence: CASSLAPRQFSGNTIYF.

The CDR3 nucleotides read TGTGCCAGCAGCCCGACTAGCGGGGCCACCTACGAGCAGTACTTC. Protein sequence: CASSPTSGATYEQYF. The V call is TRBV6-5, the J call TRBJ2-7; TRBD2 agrees at 11 bases. The CDR3 has 15 residues. The V and J ends lost 6 bases and 2 bases, in that order; junction bases with no gene match: 6. Germline assignment: CDR1 MNHEY and CDR2 SVGAGI.